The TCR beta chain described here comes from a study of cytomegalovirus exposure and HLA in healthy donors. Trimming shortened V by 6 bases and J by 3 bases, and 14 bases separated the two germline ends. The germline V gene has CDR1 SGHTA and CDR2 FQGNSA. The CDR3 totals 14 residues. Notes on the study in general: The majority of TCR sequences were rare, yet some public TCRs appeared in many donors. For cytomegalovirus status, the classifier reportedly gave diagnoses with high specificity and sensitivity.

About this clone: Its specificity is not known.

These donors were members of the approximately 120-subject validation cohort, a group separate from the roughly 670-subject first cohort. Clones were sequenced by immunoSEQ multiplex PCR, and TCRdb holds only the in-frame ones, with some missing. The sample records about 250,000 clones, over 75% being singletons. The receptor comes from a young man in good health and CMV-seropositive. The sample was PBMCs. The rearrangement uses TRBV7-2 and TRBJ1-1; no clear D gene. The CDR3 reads CASSKGGPHTEAFF. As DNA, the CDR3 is TGTGCCAGCAGTAAGGGCGGGCCGCACACTGAAGCTTTCTTT.